This section outlines one T cell receptor beta chain sequence together with its context. This clone was observed once. Its antigen remains undetermined. No base quality information exists; no much larger clone differs at one position. Including the terminal cysteine and phenylalanine, the CDR3 comprises 16 residues. CDR3 DNA only is kept here, 48 bases in frame from base 1. V is cut back by 4 bases and J by 4 bases, with 7 bases in the junction unmatched. Via the germline V gene (reference sequence), CDR1 is SGHKS and CDR2 YYEKEE. The method behind the library was the immunoSEQ multiplex PCR assay. TCRdb obtained this table from immuneACCESS and retained in-frame rearrangements with V and J assigned. These tables miss some clones; where compared with another copy, unresolved V genes account for less than half of the shortfall, and the remainder is unexplained. The sample table holds approximately 37,000 clones, of which roughly 94% were seen once. Together, the top ten hold over 1.5% of the sample.

These data originate in a study of T cell changes during pregnancy in multiple sclerosis (dated by TCRdb to the late 2010s). For the study in its entirety: The study looked at changes in the T cell repertoire across pregnancy in women with multiple sclerosis.

Material: peripheral blood, obtained in the third trimester of pregnancy. The receptor comes from a female donor with multiple sclerosis, enrolled in a pregnancy study. Recombination connected TRBV5-5 to TRBJ2-2, with 10 bases in between that match TRBD1. The nucleotides read TGTGCCAGCAGCCCCTTCGACAGGGGGCTCACCGGGGAGCTGTTTTTT. Translated, it gives CASSPFDRGLTGELFF.